A selection of T cell receptor beta chains follows, all from one sample in a study of T-cell memory formation after mild COVID-19. TCRdb re-called the 5' RACE reads with MiXCR, one entry per CDR3 protein. There are about 140,000 distinct CDR3 sequences in the sample; roughly 6.3% occur only once, and about 2% lies in the top ten. Material: PBMCs or a T cell subset sorted from them (not recorded which). Every receptor here comes from an adult woman who had mild COVID-19 (a few samples of this study predate the infection). Cell type and time point are not known. Each CDR3 is given with its conserved first and last residue. The order of the fields is D gene, V gene, J gene, CDR3 protein. The D gene is left open where the match is weak.

TRBD2,TRBV12-3/TRBV12-4,TRBJ2-3,CASRPLTSGGSTDTQYF
TRBD2,TRBV18,TRBJ2-5,CASSPGTSVQETQYF
-,TRBV7-9,TRBJ1-3,CASSLVLGWSGNTIYF
TRBD2,TRBV4-3,TRBJ2-6,CASSQDGTSSGANVLTF
-,TRBV18,TRBJ1-4,CASSPNLQPGVEKLFF
-,TRBV2,TRBJ1-1,CASKYYTSNEAFF
-,TRBV5-5,TRBJ1-2,CASSFASPGGYTF
-,TRBV7-9,TRBJ1-4,CASSPQTREKVEKLFF
-,TRBV7-2,TRBJ2-1,CASSLERTKFF
-,TRBV5-1,TRBJ2-5,CASSLIQETQYF
TRBD2,TRBV7-2,TRBJ2-3,CASSLAASGRPTDTQYF
-,TRBV15,TRBJ1-5,CATSSQGSDQPQHF
TRBD1,TRBV6-6,TRBJ2-7,CASRGGQGVTEQYF
-,TRBV5-6,TRBJ2-5,CASSTGQLQETQYF
TRBD2,TRBV11-2,TRBJ2-3,CASSLAGRAGSTDTQYF
TRBD1,TRBV10-3,TRBJ2-3,CAISPTGDTQYF
-,TRBV7-2,TRBJ2-7,CASSSQTLPEQYF
-,TRBV6-5,TRBJ2-7,CASSYATAPYEQYF
TRBD2,TRBV10-3,TRBJ2-1,CAISGLAGGPYNEQFF
-,TRBV20-1,TRBJ1-1,CSARAPGLNTEAFF
TRBD2,TRBV20-1,TRBJ2-1,CSAKVGGRLNEQFF
TRBD1,TRBV24-1,TRBJ2-5,CATTPVDRDQETQYF
-,TRBV18,TRBJ2-7,CASSPPGTPPYEQYF
TRBD1,TRBV6-6,TRBJ1-1,CASSYSGGYTEAFF
-,TRBV24-1,TRBJ1-2,CATSDPDSNYGYTF
TRBD2,TRBV7-9,TRBJ2-2,CASSAVAGANTGELFF
TRBD1,TRBV11-2,TRBJ2-2,CASSLQGANTGELFF
TRBD1,TRBV5-1,TRBJ2-7,CASSSAAQGLSYEQYF
-,TRBV12-3/TRBV12-4,TRBJ2-3,CASSSDFRGRTDTQYF
-,TRBV11-1,TRBJ2-3,CASSLQTATDTQYF
TRBD2,TRBV3-1,TRBJ2-6,CASSQRFGGRAAGANVLTF
TRBD2,TRBV12-3/TRBV12-4,TRBJ2-1,CASGRGTYNEQFF
TRBD2,TRBV5-1,TRBJ2-5,CASSWGRGEETQYF
-,TRBV12-2,TRBJ2-7,CASRLARFERESSYEQYF
TRBD1,TRBV5-1,TRBJ2-5,CASSWAQGLGETQYF
TRBD2,TRBV20-1,TRBJ2-1,CSAGPSGRLSYNEQFF
-,TRBV6-1,TRBJ1-5,CATRSGGNQPQHF
-,TRBV4-3,TRBJ2-3,CASSHGGRQFRTDTQYF
TRBD2,TRBV9,TRBJ2-7,CASSVGLAGGPSYEQYF
TRBD1,TRBV4-2,TRBJ2-3,CASSHMGTGRGVRKVDTQYF
-,TRBV11-1,TRBJ1-1,CASSVNRGRFTEAFF
-,TRBV25-1,TRBJ2-3,CASSEYRAGVDTQYF
-,TRBV5-1,TRBJ1-1,CASSLMPGGFPNTEAFF
TRBD2,TRBV9,TRBJ2-7,CASSPPQASGIYEQYF
TRBD2,TRBV29-1,TRBJ2-1,CSVAGTSGSVYNDQFF
TRBD2,TRBV5-1,TRBJ2-2,CASSLWGTSGTNTGELFF